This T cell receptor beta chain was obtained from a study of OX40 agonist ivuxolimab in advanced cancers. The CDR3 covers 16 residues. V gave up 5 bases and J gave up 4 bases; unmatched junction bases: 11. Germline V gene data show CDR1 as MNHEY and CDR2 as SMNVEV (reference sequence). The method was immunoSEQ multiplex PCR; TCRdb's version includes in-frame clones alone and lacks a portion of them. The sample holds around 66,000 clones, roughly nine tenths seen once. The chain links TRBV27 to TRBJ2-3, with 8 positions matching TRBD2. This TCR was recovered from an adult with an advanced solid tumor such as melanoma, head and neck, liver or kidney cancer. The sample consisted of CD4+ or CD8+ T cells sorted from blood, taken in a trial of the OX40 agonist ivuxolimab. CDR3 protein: CASSTPFGLAADTQYF. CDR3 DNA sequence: TGTGCCAGCAGTACCCCCTTTGGACTAGCCGCAGATACGCAGTATTTT.